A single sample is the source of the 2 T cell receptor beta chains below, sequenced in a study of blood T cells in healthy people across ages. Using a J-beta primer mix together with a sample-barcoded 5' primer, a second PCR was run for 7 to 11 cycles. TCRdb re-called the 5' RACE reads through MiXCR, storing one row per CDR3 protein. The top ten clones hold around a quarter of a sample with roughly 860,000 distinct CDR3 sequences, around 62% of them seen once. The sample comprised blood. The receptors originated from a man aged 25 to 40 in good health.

The CDR3 sequence is CASSLADRVPYEQYF. The CDR3 DNA follows: TGCGCCAGCAGCTTGGCGGACAGGGTACCATACGAGCAGTACTTC. The chain uses TRBV5-1 and TRBJ2-7; 8 nucleotides match TRBD1. Germline CDR1 reads SGHRS; CDR2 reads YFSETQ. This CDR3 contains 15 residues. V lost 0 bases, J lost 4 bases, and 6 bases stayed unmatched.

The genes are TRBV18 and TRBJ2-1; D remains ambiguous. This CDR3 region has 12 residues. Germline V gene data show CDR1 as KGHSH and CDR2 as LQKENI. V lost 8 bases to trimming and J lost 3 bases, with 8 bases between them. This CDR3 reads CASALSYNEQFF. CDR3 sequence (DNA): TGTGCCAGCGCACTGAGCTACAATGAGCAGTTCTTC. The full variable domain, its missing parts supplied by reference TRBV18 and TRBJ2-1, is NAGVMQNPRHLVRRRGQEARLRCSPMKGHSHVYWYRQLPEEGLKFMVYLQKENIIDESGMPKERFSAEFPKEGPSILRIQQVVRGDSAAYFCASALSYNEQFFGPGTRLTVL.